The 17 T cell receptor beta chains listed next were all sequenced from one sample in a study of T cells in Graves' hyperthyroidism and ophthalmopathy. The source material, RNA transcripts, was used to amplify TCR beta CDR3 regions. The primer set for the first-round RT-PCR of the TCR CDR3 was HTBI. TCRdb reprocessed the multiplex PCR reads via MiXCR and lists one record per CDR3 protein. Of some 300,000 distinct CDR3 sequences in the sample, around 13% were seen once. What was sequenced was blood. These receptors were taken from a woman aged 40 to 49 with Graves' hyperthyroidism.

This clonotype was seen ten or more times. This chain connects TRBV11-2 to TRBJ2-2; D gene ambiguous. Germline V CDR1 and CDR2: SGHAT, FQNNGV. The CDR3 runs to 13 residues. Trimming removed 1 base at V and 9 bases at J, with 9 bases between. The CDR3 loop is CASSLGAHRELFF. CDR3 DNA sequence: TGTGCCAGCAGCTTAGGGGCCCACCGGGAGCTGTTTTTT.

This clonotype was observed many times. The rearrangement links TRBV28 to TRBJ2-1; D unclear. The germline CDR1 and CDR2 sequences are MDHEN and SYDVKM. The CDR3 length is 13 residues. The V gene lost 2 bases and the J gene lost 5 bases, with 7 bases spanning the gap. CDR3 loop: CASSLGRDNEQFF. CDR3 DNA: TGTGCCAGCAGTTTAGGGCGCGACAATGAGCAGTTCTTC.

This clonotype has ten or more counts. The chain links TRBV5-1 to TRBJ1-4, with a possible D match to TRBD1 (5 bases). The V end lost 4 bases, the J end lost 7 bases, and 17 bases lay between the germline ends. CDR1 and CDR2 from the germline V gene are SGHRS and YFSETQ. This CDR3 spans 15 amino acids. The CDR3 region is CASSPLGTRSEKLFF. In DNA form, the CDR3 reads TGCGCCAGCAGCCCCCTCGGGACGAGATCTGAAAAACTGTTTTTT.

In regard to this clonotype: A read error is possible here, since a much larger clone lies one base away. For the CDR3, the DNA is TGTGTCAGCATCGCGACAGGGTTTAATGAAAAACTGTTTTTT. Amino acids: CVSIATGFNEKLFF. This rearrangement joins TRBV28 to TRBJ1-4; 7 bases match TRBD1. The CDR3 covers 14 residues. The germline V gene encodes CDR1 MDHEN and CDR2 SYDVKM. Supplemented by reference TRBV28 and TRBJ1-4, the full variable domain reads DVKVTQSSRYLVKRTGEKVFLECVQDMDHENMFWYRQDPGLGLRLIYFSYDVKMKEKGDIPEGYSVSREKKERFSLILESASTNQTSMYLCVSIATGFNEKLFFGSGTQLSVL.

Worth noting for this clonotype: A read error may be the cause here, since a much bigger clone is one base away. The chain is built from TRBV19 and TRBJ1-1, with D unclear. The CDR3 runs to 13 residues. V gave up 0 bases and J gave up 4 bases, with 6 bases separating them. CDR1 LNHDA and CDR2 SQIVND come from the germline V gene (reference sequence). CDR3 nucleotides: TGTGCCAGTAGTATAGACGAGGGCACTGAAGCTTTCTTT. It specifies CASSIDEGTEAFF.

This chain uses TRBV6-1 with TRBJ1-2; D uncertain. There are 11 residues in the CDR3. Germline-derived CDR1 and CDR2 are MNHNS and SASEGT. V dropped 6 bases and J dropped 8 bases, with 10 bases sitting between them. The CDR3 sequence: CASRAPLGYTF. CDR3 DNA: TGTGCCAGCAGGGCCCCCTTGGGCTACACCTTC.

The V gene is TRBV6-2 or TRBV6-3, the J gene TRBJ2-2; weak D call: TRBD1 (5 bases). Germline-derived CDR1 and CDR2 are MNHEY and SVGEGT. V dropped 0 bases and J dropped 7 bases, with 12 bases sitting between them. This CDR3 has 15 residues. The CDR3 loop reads CASSYSTDHGGELFF. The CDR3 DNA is TGTGCCAGCAGTTACTCGACAGATCATGGCGGGGAGCTGTTTTTT.

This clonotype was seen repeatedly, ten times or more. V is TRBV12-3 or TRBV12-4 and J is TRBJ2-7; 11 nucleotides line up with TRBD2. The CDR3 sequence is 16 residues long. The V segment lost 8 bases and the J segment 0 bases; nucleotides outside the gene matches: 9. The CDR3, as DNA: TGTGCCAGCCGACACGGACTAGCGGGTAGCTCCTACGAGCAGTACTTC. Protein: CASRHGLAGSSYEQYF.

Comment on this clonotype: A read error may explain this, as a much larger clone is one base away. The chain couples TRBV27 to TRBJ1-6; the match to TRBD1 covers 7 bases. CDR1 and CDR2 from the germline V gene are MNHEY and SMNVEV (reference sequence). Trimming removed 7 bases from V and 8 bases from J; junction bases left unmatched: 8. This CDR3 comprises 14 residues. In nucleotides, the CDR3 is TGTGCCAGCACCCGGGGACAGCATGATTCACCCCTCCACTTT. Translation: CASTRGQHDSPLHF.

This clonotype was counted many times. This chain's CDR3 is CASSEAGSNQPQHF. For the CDR3, the DNA is TGTGCCAGCAGTGAAGCTGGCAGCAATCAGCCCCAGCATTTT. The chain links TRBV6-1 to TRBJ1-5, with D hard to call. Germline V gene data show CDR1 as MNHNS and CDR2 as SASEGT. The CDR3 covers 14 residues. The germline V and J ends were trimmed by 0 bases and 1 base, with 4 bases remaining between them.

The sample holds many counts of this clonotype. DNA for the CDR3: TGTGCCAGTTCTTGGTCAGGGGGCAGCAACTCTGGGGCCAACGTCCTGACTTTC. This codes for CASSWSGGSNSGANVLTF. The rearrangement uses TRBV19 and TRBJ2-6; 8 bases agree with TRBD1. The trim removed 8 bases at V and 0 bases at J, leaving 12 bases unmatched. The CDR3 is made up of 18 amino acids. CDR1 is LNHDA, CDR2 SQIVND, per germline (reference sequence). Variable domain in full (rest from reference TRBV19 and TRBJ2-6): DGGITQSPKYLFRKEGQNVTLSCEQNLNHDAMYWYRQDPGQGLRLIYYSQIVNDFQKGDIAEGYSVSREKKESFPLTVTSAQKNPTAFYLCASSWSGGSNSGANVLTFGAGSRLTVL.

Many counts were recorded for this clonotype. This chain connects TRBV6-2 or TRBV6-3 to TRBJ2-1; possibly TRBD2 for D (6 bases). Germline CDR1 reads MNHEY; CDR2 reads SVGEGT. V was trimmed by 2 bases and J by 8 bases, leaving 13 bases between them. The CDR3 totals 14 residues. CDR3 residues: CASSYVGGFYEQFF. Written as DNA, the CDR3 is TGTGCCAGCAGTTACGTTGGGGGGTTCTATGAGCAGTTCTTC.

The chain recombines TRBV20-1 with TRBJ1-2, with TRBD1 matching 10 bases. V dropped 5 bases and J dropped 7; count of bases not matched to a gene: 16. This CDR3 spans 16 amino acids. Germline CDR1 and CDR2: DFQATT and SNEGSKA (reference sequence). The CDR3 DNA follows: TGCAGTGCTGGGGACAGGGGCCAGGGTTTAGGCGGTGGCTACACCTTC. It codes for CSAGDRGQGLGGGYTF.

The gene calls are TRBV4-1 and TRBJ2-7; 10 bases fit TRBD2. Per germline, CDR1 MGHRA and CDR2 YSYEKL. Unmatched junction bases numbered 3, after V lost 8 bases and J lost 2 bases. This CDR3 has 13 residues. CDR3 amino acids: CASGLAATYEQYF. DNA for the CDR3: TGCGCCAGCGGACTAGCGGCTACCTACGAGCAGTACTTC.

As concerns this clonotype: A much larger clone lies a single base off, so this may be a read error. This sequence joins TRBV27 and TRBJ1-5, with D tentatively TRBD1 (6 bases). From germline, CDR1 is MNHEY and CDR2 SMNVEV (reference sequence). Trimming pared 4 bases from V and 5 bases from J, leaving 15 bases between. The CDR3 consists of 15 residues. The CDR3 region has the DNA TGTGCCAGCAGTTCTGAGACAGGAGGGGATCAGCCCCAGCATTTT. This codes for CASSSETGGDQPQHF.

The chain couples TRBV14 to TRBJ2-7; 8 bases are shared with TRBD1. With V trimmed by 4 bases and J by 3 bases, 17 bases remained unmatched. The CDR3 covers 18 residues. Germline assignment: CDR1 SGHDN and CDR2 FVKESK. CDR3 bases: TGTGCCAGCAGCCGGCGCCGATTGGGACAGGTTGGCAACTACGAGCAGTACTTC. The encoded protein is CASSRRRLGQVGNYEQYF.

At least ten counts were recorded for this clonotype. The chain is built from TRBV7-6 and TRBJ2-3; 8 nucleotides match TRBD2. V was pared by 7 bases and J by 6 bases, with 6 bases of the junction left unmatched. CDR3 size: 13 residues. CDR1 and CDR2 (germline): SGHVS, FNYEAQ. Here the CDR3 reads CASTPGGPDTQYF. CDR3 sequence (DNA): TGTGCCAGCACTCCGGGGGGGCCGGATACGCAGTATTTT.